The 26 T cell receptor beta chains below were found in one sample sequenced in a study of early T cells in non-severe SARS-CoV-2 infection. TCRdb re-called the 5' RACE reads with MiXCR, one entry per CDR3 protein. Altogether some 30,000 distinct CDR3 sequences are present, roughly 6.6% being singletons, with the ten largest covering less than 3%. Sequencing was performed on whole blood. The receptor set was obtained from an adult who was a healthcare worker with PCR-confirmed SARS-CoV-2 infection or an uninfected control (not recorded which).

The sample holds many counts of this clonotype. The chain combines TRBV12-3 or TRBV12-4 with TRBJ2-6, with D possibly TRBD1 on 6 matching bases. Trimming pared 5 bases from V and 2 bases from J, leaving 16 bases between. CDR3 length: 17 amino acids. CDR3 sequence reads: CASSPHQGITGANVLTF. As DNA, the CDR3 is TGTGCCAGCAGTCCCCACCAGGGGATTACTGGGGCCAACGTCCTGACTTTC.

This clonotype was seen ten or more times. This chain links TRBV20-1 with TRBJ2-5, with 9 nucleotides matching TRBD2. There are 14 residues in the CDR3. V trimming: 8 bases; J trimming: 4 bases; junction bases outside the gene matches: 11. CDR1 DFQATT and CDR2 SNEGSKA come from the germline V gene (reference sequence). CDR3 in DNA: TGCAGTTTCTCTGTGGGCGGGGGGGCAGAGACCCAGTACTTC. This translates into CSFSVGGGAETQYF.

This clonotype was seen ten or more times. The gene calls are TRBV12-2 and TRBJ2-1; the D call TRBD2 from the table was never checked on the DNA. TRBV12-2 is annotated as a pseudogene. The CDR3 runs to 16 residues. The CDR3 sequence is CASRLRLAGGYNEQFF. In DNA, the CDR3 is TGTGCAAGTCGCTTAAGGCTAGCGGGAGGTTACAATGAGCAGTTCTTC.

This clonotype was observed a handful of times. The J gene is TRBJ2-3, the V gene TRBV2; D gene ambiguous. The CDR3 is 11 residues long. CDR1 and CDR2 from the germline V gene are SNHLY and FYNNEI. The V and J ends lost 2 bases and 8 bases respectively, with 5 bases between them. The CDR3 sequence: CASSEPGTQYF. In DNA, the CDR3 is TGTGCCAGCAGTGAACCGGGTACGCAGTATTTT.

This clonotype was seen ten or more times. V and J are TRBV20-1 and TRBJ2-5, with D possibly matching TRBD1 (6 bases). Germline V gives CDR1 DFQATT, CDR2 SNEGSKA (reference sequence). V was cut by 3 bases and J by 4 bases, with 9 bases left in between. The length of the CDR3 is 12 residues. CDR3 bases: TGCAGTGCTAGGCCCAGGGGAGAGACCCAGTACTTC. Its protein is CSARPRGETQYF.

The J gene is TRBJ1-1, the V gene TRBV28, with TRBD1 identical over 7 bases. The CDR3 has 14 residues. The V and J ends lost 11 bases and 1 base, in that order; junction bases with no gene match: 10. Germline V gene lookup returns CDR1 MDHEN and CDR2 SYDVKM. This chain's CDR3 is CASPGQIKNTEAFF. The CDR3 coding sequence is TGTGCCTCACCGGGACAGATTAAGAACACTGAAGCTTTCTTT.

This clonotype was found many times. V and J are TRBV4-1 and TRBJ1-2, with D unresolved. CDR1 and CDR2 from the germline V gene are MGHRA and YSYEKL. Trimming took off 1 base at V and 0 bases at J, with 12 bases between the two ends. The CDR3 is 16 residues long. Written as DNA, the CDR3 is TGCGCCAGCAGCCAAGGGTCCCGCGGCTCTAACTATGGCTACACCTTC. It yields the protein CASSQGSRGSNYGYTF.

Concerning this clonotype: A much larger clone differs from this one at a single base, so this may be a read error. The chain joins TRBV20-1 to TRBJ2-7, with 13 positions matching TRBD2. Trimming cost V 3 bases and J 5 bases; bases outside gene matches: 7. CDR3 length: 15 amino acids. From germline, CDR1 is DFQATT and CDR2 SNEGSKA (reference sequence). The CDR3 bases are TGCAGTGCTAGTGAACTAGCGGGAGGGCTACACGAGCAGTACTTC. Translated, it gives CSASELAGGLHEQYF.

The chain combines TRBV7-9 with TRBJ2-1, with D maybe TRBD2 (5 bases). V lost 4 bases and J 1 base, leaving 8 bases between the germline ends. Germline V lookup: CDR1 SEHNR, CDR2 FQNEAQ (reference sequence). CDR3 length equals 14 residues. The CDR3 is CASSSGWSYNEQFF. DNA for the CDR3: TGTGCCAGCAGCTCGGGATGGTCCTACAATGAGCAGTTCTTC.

The chain links TRBV28 to TRBJ2-3; D remains ambiguous. The CDR3 length is 17 residues. CDR1 is MDHEN, CDR2 SYDVKM, per germline. V was cut by 3 bases and J by 0 bases, with 16 bases left in between. CDR3 amino acids: CASSFLLNGLSTDTQYF. In DNA, the CDR3 is TGTGCCAGCAGTTTTCTGCTTAACGGGCTGAGCACAGATACGCAGTATTTT. Full variable domain (rest looked up from reference TRBV28 and TRBJ2-3): DVKVTQSSRYLVKRTGEKVFLECVQDMDHENMFWYRQDPGLGLRLIYFSYDVKMKEKGDIPEGYSVSREKKERFSLILESASTNQTSMYLCASSFLLNGLSTDTQYFGPGTRLTVL.

The gene calls are TRBV7-6 and TRBJ2-1; 10 bases agree with TRBD2. J gave up 3 bases and V 2 bases, and 4 bases lay outside the gene matches. Germline CDR1 SGHVS, CDR2 FNYEAQ. This CDR3 is 16 amino acids long. The CDR3: CASSLWGTSDYNEQFF. CDR3 nucleotides: TGTGCCAGCAGCTTATGGGGGACTAGCGACTACAATGAGCAGTTCTTC.

This clonotype has ten or more counts. This CDR3 is CASSSSRVSPYQPQHF. The CDR3 DNA sequence: TGTGCCAGCAGTTCCTCCAGGGTATCCCCATATCAGCCCCAGCATTTT. The chain couples TRBV6-5 to TRBJ1-5, with D possibly matching TRBD1 (5 bases). Germline values: CDR1 MNHEY, CDR2 SVGAGI. With 4 bases removed from V and 5 bases from J, the gap between germline ends came to 18 bases. This CDR3 has 16 residues.

The rearrangement uses TRBV29-1 and TRBJ1-1, with 8 bases that match TRBD1. The V segment lost 6 bases and the J segment 0 bases; nucleotides outside the gene matches: 6. This CDR3 spans 14 amino acids. Germline loops: CDR1 SQVTM, CDR2 ANQGSEA. In DNA form, the CDR3 reads TGCAGCGTCCTCCGGGACAGGCTGAACACTGAAGCTTTCTTT. This encodes CSVLRDRLNTEAFF.

In its sample, this clonotype was seen many times. V and J are TRBV18 and TRBJ2-1; D remains unclear. V shed 0 bases and J shed 5 bases, with 20 bases lying between them. CDR3 length: 18 residues. Germline lookup yields CDR1 KGHSH and CDR2 LQKENI. CDR3 region: CASSPPGRATHQDNEQFF. The CDR3 bases are TGTGCCAGCTCACCACCGGGTAGAGCGACCCATCAGGACAATGAGCAGTTCTTC.

This sequence joins TRBV30 and TRBJ2-2; perhaps D is TRBD1 or TRBD2 (6 bases each). This CDR3 comprises 15 residues. V was shortened by 3 bases and J by 5 bases, with 16 bases between the two germline ends. Germline values: CDR1 GTSNPN, CDR2 SVGIG (reference sequence). CDR3 nucleotides: TGTGCCTGGAGGGGGTCGGGGGCGAGGACCGGGGAGCTGTTTTTT. Amino acids: CAWRGSGARTGELFF.

This clonotype was detected ten times or more. The chain recombines TRBV12-3 or TRBV12-4 with TRBJ2-1; TRBD2 matches at 9 bases. Unmatched junction bases numbered 10, after V lost 1 base and J lost 6 bases. The CDR3 has 17 amino acids. The CDR3 protein is CASSLGGSGRPINEQFF. For the CDR3, the DNA is TGTGCCAGCAGTTTAGGAGGTAGCGGGAGACCCATCAATGAGCAGTTCTTC.

This clonotype was recorded a few times. The gene calls are TRBV20-1 and TRBJ1-6; no reliable D call. Per germline, CDR1 DFQATT and CDR2 SNEGSKA (reference sequence). CDR3 length: 13 residues. V lost 5 bases, J lost 4 bases, and 9 bases lay in between. The CDR3 is CSAGDTYNSPLHF. For the CDR3, the DNA is TGCAGTGCTGGGGATACTTATAATTCACCCCTCCACTTT.

The chain couples TRBV12-3 or TRBV12-4 to TRBJ2-5; 7 bases are shared with TRBD2. This CDR3 spans 15 amino acids. J gave up 3 bases and V 3 bases, and 7 bases lay outside the gene matches. In DNA, the CDR3 is TGTGCCAGCAGTTTCGGACCCGCGGGAGAAGAGACCCAGTACTTC. Translating gives CASSFGPAGEETQYF.

The table lists this clonotype with many counts. J is TRBJ2-7 and V is TRBV11-1, with 7 nucleotides matching TRBD2. The CDR3 length is 15 residues. Per the germline V gene, CDR1 is SGHAT and CDR2 is FQDESV (reference sequence). V was pared by 3 bases and J by 0 bases, with 5 bases of the junction left unmatched. CDR3 sequence reads: CASSFGLGDSYEQYF. The CDR3 DNA reads as TGTGCCAGCAGCTTCGGACTAGGGGACTCCTACGAGCAGTACTTC.

This clonotype was seen many times. The genes are TRBV2 and TRBJ1-4, with unresolved D. This CDR3 contains 16 residues. Germline values: CDR1 SNHLY, CDR2 FYNNEI. Trimming removed 3 bases from V and 3 bases from J, with 14 bases in between. As DNA, the CDR3 is TGTGCCAGCAGTGAGCGCGACTGGGCCTCTAATGAAAAACTGTTTTTT. It is translated as CASSERDWASNEKLFF.

In this sample, this clonotype turned up many times. This chain joins TRBV4-2 and TRBJ2-3; 7 nucleotides line up with TRBD1. CDR1 LGHNA and CDR2 YNFKEQ come from the germline V gene. Trimming cost V 1 base and J 0 bases; bases outside gene matches: 4. The CDR3 loop spans 16 amino acids. CDR3 amino acids: CASSQARDSSTDTQYF. The CDR3 DNA sequence: TGTGCCAGCAGCCAAGCCCGGGACAGCAGCACAGATACGCAGTATTTT.

This clonotype was seen ten or more times. The V and J genes are TRBV29-1 and TRBJ2-7, with D perhaps TRBD1 (6 bases). Germline loops: CDR1 SQVTM, CDR2 ANQGSEA. V lost 4 bases, J lost 3 bases, and 10 bases lay in between. The CDR3 has 12 amino acids. This chain's CDR3 is CSVARGNYEQYF. The CDR3 bases are TGCAGCGTTGCCAGGGGTAACTACGAGCAGTACTTC.

The rearrangement joins TRBV20-1 to TRBJ1-6; 9 positions agree with TRBD1. CDR1 is DFQATT and CDR2 is SNEGSKA in the germline V gene (reference sequence). Trimming removed 2 bases from V and 8 bases from J; junction bases left unmatched: 1. The CDR3 covers 13 residues. CDR3 protein: CSARWTGDSPLHF. DNA for the CDR3: TGCAGTGCTAGATGGACAGGGGATTCACCCCTCCACTTT.

This clonotype was seen ten or more times. The genes are TRBV20-1 and TRBJ2-7; unclear D gene. The CDR3 has 13 amino acids. Germline V lookup: CDR1 DFQATT, CDR2 SNEGSKA (reference sequence). The CDR3 DNA is TGCAGGGCCATTACTCTACGAATGTGCCAGCAGTACTTC. Protein product: CRAITLRMCQQYF.

The sample holds a few counts of this clonotype. The gene calls are TRBV3-1 and TRBJ1-5, with a possible D match to TRBD1 (5 bases). CDR3 length equals 13 residues. With 1 base removed from V and 9 bases from J, the gap between germline ends came to 10 bases. Germline V gene sequence: CDR1 LGHDT, CDR2 YNNKEL (reference sequence). Here the CDR3 reads CASSQAQGGPQHF. In nucleotides, the CDR3 is TGTGCCAGCAGCCAAGCTCAGGGTGGGCCCCAGCATTTT.

This clonotype was detected ten times or more. The rearrangement uses TRBV5-1 and TRBJ1-1, with D possibly being TRBD1 (5 bases). The CDR3 totals 15 residues. CDR1 is SGHRS, CDR2 YFSETQ, per germline. Trimming removed 0 bases at V and 4 bases at J, with 13 bases between. The CDR3 bases are TGCGCCAGCAGCTTGGGGAGGGGCGCGAGCACTGAAGCTTTCTTT. Protein: CASSLGRGASTEAFF.